Reported below is one TCR beta chain. Its specificity is not known. For repertoire sequencing, the TCR beta CDR3 regions were amplified from RNA transcripts. RT-PCR in the first round used HTBI primers; a second-round multiplex PCR followed. From the multiplex PCR reads, TCRdb called clonotypes with MiXCR, one entry per CDR3 protein. The data show hundreds of thousands of distinct CDR3 sequences, 15% to 17% seen once. This sample was included in a study of Graves' ophthalmopathy and Graves' hyperthyroidism. Study-wide results and caveats: Also, most clonotypes expanded in the thyroid above 0.001 frequency appeared in blood. The study's model predicted ophthalmopathy progression at 70.59% sensitivity and about 78% specificity.

CDR1 and CDR2 (germline): SGDLS, YYNGEE. The J segment lost 6 bases and the V segment lost 0 bases, leaving 6 bases of the junction unmatched. CDR3 length: 15 amino acids. Hyperthyroidism qualified as stable when ophthalmopathy did not develop within 18 months of follow-up. Out of more than 8.5 ml of fresh peripheral blood, PBMCs were obtained. The gene calls are TRBV9 and TRBJ2-3; 8 nucleotides line up with TRBD2. This TCR was recovered from a woman aged 18-29 years with stable Graves' hyperthyroidism. Sequencing input: peripheral blood. CDR3 region: CASSVVGGGHDTQYF. CDR3 nucleotides: TGTGCCAGCAGCGTAGTCGGGGGGGGGCATGATACGCAGTATTTT.